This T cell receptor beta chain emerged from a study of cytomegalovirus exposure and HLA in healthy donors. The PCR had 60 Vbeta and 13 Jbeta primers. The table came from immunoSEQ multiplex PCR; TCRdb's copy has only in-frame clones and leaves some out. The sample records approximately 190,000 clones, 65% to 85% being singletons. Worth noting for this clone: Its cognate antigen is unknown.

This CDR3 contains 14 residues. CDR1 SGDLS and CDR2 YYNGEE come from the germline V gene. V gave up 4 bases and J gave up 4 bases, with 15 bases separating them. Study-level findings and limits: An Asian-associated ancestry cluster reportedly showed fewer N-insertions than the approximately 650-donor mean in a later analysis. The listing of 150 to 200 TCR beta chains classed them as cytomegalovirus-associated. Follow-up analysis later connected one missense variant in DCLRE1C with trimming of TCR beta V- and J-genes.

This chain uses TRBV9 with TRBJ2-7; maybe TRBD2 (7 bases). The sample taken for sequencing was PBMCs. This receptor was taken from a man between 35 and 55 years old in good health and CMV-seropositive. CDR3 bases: TGTGCCAGCAGCCGGGGGGCTGGGTCTTACGAGCAGTACTTC. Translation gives CASSRGAGSYEQYF.